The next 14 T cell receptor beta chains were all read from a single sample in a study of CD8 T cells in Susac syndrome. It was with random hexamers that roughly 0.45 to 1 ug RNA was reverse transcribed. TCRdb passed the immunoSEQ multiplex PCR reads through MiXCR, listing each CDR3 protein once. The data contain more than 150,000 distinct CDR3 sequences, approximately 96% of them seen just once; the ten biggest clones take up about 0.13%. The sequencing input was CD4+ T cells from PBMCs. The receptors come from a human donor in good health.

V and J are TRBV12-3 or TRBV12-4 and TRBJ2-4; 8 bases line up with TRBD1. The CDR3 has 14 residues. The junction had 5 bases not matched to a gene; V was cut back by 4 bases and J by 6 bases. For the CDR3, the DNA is TGTGCCAGCAGTTCAACCGACAGGGGAAACATTCAGTACTTC. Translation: CASSSTDRGNIQYF.

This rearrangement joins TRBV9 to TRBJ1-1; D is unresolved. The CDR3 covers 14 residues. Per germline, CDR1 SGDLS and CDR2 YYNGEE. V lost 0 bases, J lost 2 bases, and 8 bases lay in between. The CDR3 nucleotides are TGTGCCAGCAGCGTAGTCAGAGATAACACTGAAGCTTTCTTT. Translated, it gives CASSVVRDNTEAFF.

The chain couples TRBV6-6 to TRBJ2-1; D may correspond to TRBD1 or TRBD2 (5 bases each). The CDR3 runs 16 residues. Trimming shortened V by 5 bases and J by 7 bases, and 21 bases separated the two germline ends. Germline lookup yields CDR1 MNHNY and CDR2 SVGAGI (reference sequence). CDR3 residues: CASSTRTGGPKNEQFF. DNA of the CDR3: TGTGCCAGCAGTACCAGGACTGGGGGTCCCAAGAATGAGCAGTTCTTC.

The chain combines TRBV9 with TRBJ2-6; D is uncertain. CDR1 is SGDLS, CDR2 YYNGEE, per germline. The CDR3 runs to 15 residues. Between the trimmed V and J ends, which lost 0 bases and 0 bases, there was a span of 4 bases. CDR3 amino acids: CASSVDLSGANVLTF. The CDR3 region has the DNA TGTGCCAGCAGCGTAGACCTCTCTGGGGCCAACGTCCTGACTTTC. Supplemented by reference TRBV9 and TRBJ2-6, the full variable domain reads DSGVTQTPKHLITATGQRVTLRCSPRSGDLSVYWYQQSLDQGLQFLIQYYNGEERAKGNILERFSAQQFPDLHSELNLSSLELGDSALYFCASSVDLSGANVLTFGAGSRLTVL.

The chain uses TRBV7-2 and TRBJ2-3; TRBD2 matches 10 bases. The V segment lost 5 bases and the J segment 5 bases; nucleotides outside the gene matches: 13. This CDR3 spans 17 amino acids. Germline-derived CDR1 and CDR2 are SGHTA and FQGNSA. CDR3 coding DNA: TGTGCCAGCAGCGCAGACCTTAGCGGGGGGACGGGAGATACGCAGTATTTT. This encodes CASSADLSGGTGDTQYF.

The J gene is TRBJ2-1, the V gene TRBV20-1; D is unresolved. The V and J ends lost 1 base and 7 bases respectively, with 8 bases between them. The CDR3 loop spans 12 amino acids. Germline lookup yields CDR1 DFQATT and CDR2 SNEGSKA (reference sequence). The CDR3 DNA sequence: TGCAGTGCTAGAGGTACAAGAAATGAGCAGTTCTTC. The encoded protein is CSARGTRNEQFF.

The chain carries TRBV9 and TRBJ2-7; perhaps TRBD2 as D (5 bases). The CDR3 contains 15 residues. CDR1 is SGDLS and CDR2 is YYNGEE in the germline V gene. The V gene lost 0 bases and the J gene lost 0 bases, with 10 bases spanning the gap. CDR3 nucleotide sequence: TGTGCCAGCAGCGTAGCCCTAGCTCCCTCCTACGAGCAGTACTTC. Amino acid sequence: CASSVALAPSYEQYF.

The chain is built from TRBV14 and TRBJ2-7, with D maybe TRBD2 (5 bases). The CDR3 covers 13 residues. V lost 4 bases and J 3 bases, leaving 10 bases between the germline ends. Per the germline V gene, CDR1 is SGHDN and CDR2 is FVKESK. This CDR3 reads CASSPLRGYEQYF. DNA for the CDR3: TGTGCCAGCAGCCCCCTCCGGGGCTACGAGCAGTACTTC.

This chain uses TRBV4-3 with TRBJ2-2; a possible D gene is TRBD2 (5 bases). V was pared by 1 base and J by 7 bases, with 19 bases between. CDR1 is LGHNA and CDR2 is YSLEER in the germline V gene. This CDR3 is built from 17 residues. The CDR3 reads CASSQAARAAAGGELFF. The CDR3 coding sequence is TGCGCCAGCAGCCAAGCTGCGCGGGCAGCGGCAGGCGGGGAGCTGTTTTTT.

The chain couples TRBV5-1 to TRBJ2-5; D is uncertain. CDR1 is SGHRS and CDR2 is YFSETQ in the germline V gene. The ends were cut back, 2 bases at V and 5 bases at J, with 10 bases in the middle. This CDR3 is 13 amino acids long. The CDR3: CASSFDPSETQYF. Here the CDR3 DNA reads TGCGCCAGCAGCTTCGACCCATCGGAGACCCAGTACTTC. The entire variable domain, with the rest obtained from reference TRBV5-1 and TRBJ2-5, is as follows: KAGVTQTPRYLIKTRGQQVTLSCSPISGHRSVSWYQQTPGQGLQFLFEYFSETQRNKGNFPGRFSGRQFSNSRSEMNVSTLELGDSALYLCASSFDPSETQYFGPGTRLLVL.

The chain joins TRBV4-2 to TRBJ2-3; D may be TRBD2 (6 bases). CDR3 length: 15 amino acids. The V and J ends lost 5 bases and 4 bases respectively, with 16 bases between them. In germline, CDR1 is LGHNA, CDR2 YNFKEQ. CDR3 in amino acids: CASSAGIADSDTQYF. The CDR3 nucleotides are TGTGCCAGCAGCGCCGGGATAGCGGACTCAGATACGCAGTATTTT.

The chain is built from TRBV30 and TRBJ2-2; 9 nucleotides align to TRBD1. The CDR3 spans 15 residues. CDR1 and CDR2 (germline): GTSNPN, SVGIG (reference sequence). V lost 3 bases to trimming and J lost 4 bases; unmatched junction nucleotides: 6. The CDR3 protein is CAWRAGTGSTGELFF. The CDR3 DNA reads TGTGCCTGGAGAGCCGGGACAGGGTCCACCGGGGAGCTGTTTTTT.

DNA for the CDR3: TGCAGTGCTCCGACTAGCGGTGCTATCCCTGAGCAGTTCTTC. This encodes CSAPTSGAIPEQFF. The chain combines TRBV20-1 with TRBJ2-1, with TRBD2 identical over 9 bases. Germline V gene sequence: CDR1 DFQATT, CDR2 SNEGSKA (reference sequence). The CDR3 length is 14 residues. The junction had 11 bases not matched to a gene; V was cut back by 5 bases and J by 9 bases.

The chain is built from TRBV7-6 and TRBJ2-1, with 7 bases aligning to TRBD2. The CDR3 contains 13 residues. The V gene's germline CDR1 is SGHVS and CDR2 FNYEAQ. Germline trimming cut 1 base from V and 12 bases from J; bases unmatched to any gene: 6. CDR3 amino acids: CASSLESGGGQFF. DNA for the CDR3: TGTGCCAGCAGCTTAGAGTCTGGCGGGGGGCAGTTCTTC.